Given below is one TCR beta chain in context. Participant age was about 18 to 95 years, and participants resided in fewer than 30 US areas. Membership in each cohort depended on participant-reported clinical history. The method was immunoSEQ multiplex PCR; TCRdb's version includes in-frame clones alone and lacks a portion of them. The sample holds 100,000 or so clones; approximately 86% are singletons and the top ten take less than 3%. The source of the sample is a study of blood T cell repertoires in COVID-19. As for the study in general: COVID-19 samples collected from the United States, Italy and Spain covered acute and convalescent phases. The analysed material was cDNA or gDNA that came from T cells, B-cell-depleted T cells, or PBMCs.

The germline gives CDR1 WNHNN, CDR2 SYGVQD (reference sequence). V dropped 2 bases and J dropped 6 bases, with 16 bases sitting between them. This CDR3 contains 16 residues. The sample was PBMCs or T cells enriched from blood (not recorded which). The gene calls are TRBV10-1 and TRBJ2-2, with D possibly TRBD2 on 7 matching bases. The sequence was obtained from a woman aged 50 to 60 who had recovered from COVID-19. CDR3 sequence reads: CASSEPRGGGPGELFF. For the CDR3, the DNA is TGCGCCAGCAGTGAGCCCCGGGGAGGGGGACCCGGGGAGCTGTTTTTT.